This T cell receptor (beta chain) came from a study of T cells after yellow fever vaccination. Germline CDR1 reads SGHDT; CDR2 reads YYEEEE. Trimming at V came to 3 bases and at J to 7 bases, leaving 12 bases not matched to a gene. This CDR3 is 16 amino acids long. This clonotype showed up just a few times. What it recognizes is unknown. Regarding the study as a whole: Booster sampling recovered most clones from primary vaccination (approximately 97% CD4, over 75% CD8).

Each CDR3 protein gets one entry after TCRdb re-called the 5' RACE reads with MiXCR. This sample has a few hundred thousand distinct CDR3 sequences, with 17% found just once. V and J are TRBV5-6 and TRBJ1-4, with 7 bases lining up with TRBD1. The sequencing used PBMCs, collected about 5 days after the first yellow fever vaccination. The sequence came from a man aged 18 to 35 who received the YFV17D yellow fever vaccine. CDR3 nucleotides: TGTGCCAGCAGCTCCGCCCCAGGGGGGGGTTTTGAAAAACTGTTTTTT. This codes for CASSSAPGGGFEKLFF. Full variable domain (remainder filled in from reference TRBV5-6 and TRBJ1-4): DAGVTQSPTHLIKTRGQQVTLRCSPKSGHDTVSWYQQALGQGPQFIFQYYEEEERQRGNFPDRFSGHQFPNYSSELNVNALLLGDSALYLCASSSAPGGGFEKLFFGSGTQLSVL.